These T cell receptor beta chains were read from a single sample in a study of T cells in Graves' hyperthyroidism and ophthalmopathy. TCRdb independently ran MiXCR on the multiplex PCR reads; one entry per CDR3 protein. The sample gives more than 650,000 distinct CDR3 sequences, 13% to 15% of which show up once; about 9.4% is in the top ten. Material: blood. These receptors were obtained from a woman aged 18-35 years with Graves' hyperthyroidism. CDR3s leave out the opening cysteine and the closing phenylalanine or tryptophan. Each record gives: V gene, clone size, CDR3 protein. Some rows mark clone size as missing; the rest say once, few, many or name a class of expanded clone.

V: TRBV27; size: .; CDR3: ATLVSLAGSTDTQY
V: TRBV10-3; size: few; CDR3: AISDLQESYEQY
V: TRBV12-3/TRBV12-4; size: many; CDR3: ASSSGPLLGANVLT
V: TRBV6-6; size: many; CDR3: ASSYSEVNQPQH
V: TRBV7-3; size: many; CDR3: ASTPSGRAKDTQY
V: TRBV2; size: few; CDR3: ASSEVQLYSNQPQH
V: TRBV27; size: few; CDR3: ASSQGLAGVSYEQY
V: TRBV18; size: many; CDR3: ASSPTGTSYEQY
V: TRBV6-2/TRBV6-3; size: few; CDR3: ASSYHPGLAGGATGELF
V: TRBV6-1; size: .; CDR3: ASSLARTSGAGELF
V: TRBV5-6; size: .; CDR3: ASSPFGEGFYNEQF
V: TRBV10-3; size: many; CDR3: AISQNNEQF
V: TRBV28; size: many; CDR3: AQNRLGGTEAF
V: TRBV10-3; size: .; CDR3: AIRGGLENNEQF
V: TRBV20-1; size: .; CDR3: SARDRTSGVPYEQY
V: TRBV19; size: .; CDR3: ASSIIASHPDTQY
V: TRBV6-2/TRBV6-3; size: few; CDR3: ASSYGDGSNQPQH
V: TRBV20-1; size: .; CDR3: SASLTVNYGYT
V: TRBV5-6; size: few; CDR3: ASSPIQVRELF
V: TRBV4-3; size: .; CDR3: ASSQDLSGSSYEQY
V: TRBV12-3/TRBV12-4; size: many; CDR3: ASSLSEFYEQY
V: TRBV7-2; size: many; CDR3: ASSLETSRVSYEQY
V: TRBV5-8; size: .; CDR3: ASSRQGPVAQY
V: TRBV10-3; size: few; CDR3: ATLQVVGELF
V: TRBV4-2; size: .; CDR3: ASSQDDGAGYNEQF
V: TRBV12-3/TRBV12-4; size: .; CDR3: ASRGQGGVYGYT
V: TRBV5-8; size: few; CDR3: ASRSVRAAFSNQPQH
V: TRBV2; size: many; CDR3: ARRRDGYEQY
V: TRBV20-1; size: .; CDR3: SASGTVRGTSGFFNEQF